One and the same sample provided the 28 T cell receptor beta chains below, sequenced in a study of OX40 agonist ivuxolimab in advanced cancers. This table comes from immunoSEQ multiplex PCR, and its TCRdb copy is limited to in-frame clones, with some not included. The repertoire consists of some 91,000 clones, with 70% to 90% occurring once and the leading ten covering approximately 4.8%. Sequencing was performed on CD4+ or CD8+ T cells sorted from blood, taken in a trial of the OX40 agonist ivuxolimab. These receptors came from an adult with an advanced solid tumor such as melanoma, head and neck, liver or kidney cancer.

The V call is TRBV29-1, the J call TRBJ2-7, with 11 bases fitting TRBD2. Germline V CDR1 and CDR2: SQVTM, ANQGSEA. The V segment lost 6 bases and the J segment 3 bases; nucleotides outside the gene matches: 10. This CDR3 has 15 amino acids. The CDR3 DNA sequence: TGCAGCGTGCCCCGGACTAGCGGGCGATTCTACGAGCAGTACTTC. This sequence encodes CSVPRTSGRFYEQYF.

In this sample, this clone turned up once. J is TRBJ1-2 and V is TRBV15; no firm D call. This CDR3 contains 11 residues. The V end was cut by 1 base, the J end by 4 bases, with 1 base between. Germline V gives CDR1 LNHNV, CDR2 YYDKDF (reference sequence). This CDR3 is CATSRGYGYTF. In DNA form, the CDR3 reads TGTGCCACCAGCAGAGGCTATGGCTACACCTTC.

The rearrangement joins TRBV6-5 to TRBJ2-6, with D maybe TRBD2 (5 bases). The germline V and J ends were trimmed by 7 bases and 4 bases, with 11 bases remaining between them. Germline V CDR1 and CDR2: MNHEY, SVGAGI. The CDR3 totals 14 residues. Written as DNA, the CDR3 is TGTGCCAGCACCCGGACTTCAGGGGCCAACGTCCTGACTTTC. Translating gives CASTRTSGANVLTF.

The table lists this clone with a count of one. This CDR3 is also generated by other DNA sequences in the sample. This chain links TRBV19 with TRBJ2-3; TRBD2 matches 11 bases. The CDR3 consists of 16 residues. Germline assignment: CDR1 LNHDA and CDR2 SQIVND (reference sequence). V trimming: 4 bases; J trimming: 4 bases; junction bases outside the gene matches: 7. Here the CDR3 reads CASSKTSGIGADTQYF. The CDR3 coding sequence is TGTGCCAGTAGTAAGACTAGCGGGATAGGGGCAGATACGCAGTATTTT.

The chain carries TRBV28 and TRBJ2-5; 8 positions agree with TRBD1. CDR1 MDHEN and CDR2 SYDVKM come from the germline V gene. The CDR3 length is 13 residues. The junction had 7 bases not matched to a gene; V was cut back by 6 bases and J by 7 bases. The DNA for the CDR3 is TGTGCCAGCAGCCCCGGACAGGGTGTGACCCAGTACTTC. Translated: CASSPGQGVTQYF.

The V gene is TRBV18, the J gene TRBJ1-6; possible D gene TRBD1, 6 bases. Looked up from germline, CDR1 is KGHSH and CDR2 is LQKENI. Trimming left V 6 bases short and J 7 bases short, with 13 bases between. The CDR3 consists of 14 residues. CDR3 DNA: TGTGCCAGCTCGGTGGACAGATTAAATTCACCCCTCCACTTT. It translates to CASSVDRLNSPLHF.

This chain links TRBV5-5 with TRBJ2-7; 12 bases are shared with TRBD2. V lost 7 bases to trimming and J lost 6 bases; unmatched junction nucleotides: 8. Germline V gene data show CDR1 as SGHKS and CDR2 as YYEKEE (reference sequence). The CDR3 extends over 14 amino acids. The CDR3 DNA follows: TGTGCCAGCGCCCGACTAGCGGGAGTGGGCGAGCAGTACGTC. Protein sequence: CASARLAGVGEQYV.

The V call is TRBV5-1, the J call TRBJ2-2, with unresolved D. Trimming stripped 0 bases from V and 5 bases from J, with 14 bases between. There are 16 residues in the CDR3. Germline CDR1 SGHRS, CDR2 YFSETQ. The CDR3 DNA reads TGCGCCAGCAGCTTGGCCAACACTCAAGGGACCGGGGAGCTGTTTTTT. This gives the protein CASSLANTQGTGELFF.

V gene TRBV28 combines with J gene TRBJ1-2, with D possibly being TRBD1 (6 bases). Trimming stripped 3 bases from V and 8 bases from J, with 10 bases between. CDR1 and CDR2 from the germline V gene are MDHEN and SYDVKM. The length of the CDR3 is 12 residues. For the CDR3, the DNA is TGTGCCAGCAGTTTCCGGGGGCTCGGCTACACCTTC. Translated, it gives CASSFRGLGYTF.

Worth noting for this clone: This same CDR3 is encoded by further DNA sequences in the sample. The chain couples TRBV5-4 to TRBJ2-3; maybe TRBD2 (6 bases). Germline CDR1 reads SGHNT; CDR2 reads YYREEE (reference sequence). This CDR3 spans 14 amino acids. The V end lost 2 bases, the J end lost 0 bases, and 7 bases lay between the germline ends. CDR3 nucleotide sequence: TGTGCCAGCAGCTTTAGCGGTAGCACAGATACGCAGTATTTT. Amino acid sequence: CASSFSGSTDTQYF.

The J gene is TRBJ2-1, the V gene TRBV27; D might be TRBD2 (7 bases). The germline V gene encodes CDR1 MNHEY and CDR2 SMNVEV (reference sequence). The CDR3 runs to 13 residues. V dropped 10 bases and J dropped 7 bases, with 17 bases sitting between them. The CDR3 region is CATLRGGGNEQFF. The CDR3 DNA follows: TGTGCCACCCTACGAGGGGGGGGTAATGAGCAGTTCTTC.

The J gene is TRBJ1-6, the V gene TRBV25-1; no reliable D call. Germline V lookup: CDR1 MGHDK, CDR2 SYGVNS. V was pared by 6 bases and J by 6 bases, with 6 bases between. The CDR3 loop spans 12 amino acids. CDR3 bases: TGTGCCAGCAGCGGTTTTAATTCACCCCTCCACTTT. This sequence encodes CASSGFNSPLHF. Complete variable domain (other parts from reference TRBV25-1 and TRBJ1-6): EADIYQTPRYLVIGTGKKITLECSQTMGHDKMYWYQQDPGMELHLIHYSYGVNSTEKGDLSSESTVSRIRTEHFPLTLESARPSHTSQYLCASSGFNSPLHFGNGTRLTVT.

The rearrangement joins TRBV7-2 to TRBJ1-3; D call uncertain. Trimming left V 3 bases short and J 0 bases short, with 6 bases between. The V gene's germline CDR1 is SGHTA and CDR2 FQGNSA. The length of the CDR3 is 14 residues. CDR3 coding DNA: TGTGCCAGCAGCTTTCAATACTCTGGAAACACCATATATTTT. It codes for CASSFQYSGNTIYF.

The chain joins TRBV10-3 to TRBJ2-5, with 9 bases matching TRBD1. The CDR3 covers 16 residues. The ends lost 4 bases at V and 5 bases at J; junction bases unmatched: 11. In germline, CDR1 is ENHRY, CDR2 SYGVKD. The CDR3 here is CAISGQGQGMGETQYF. Written as DNA, the CDR3 is TGTGCCATCAGTGGCCAAGGACAGGGGATGGGGGAGACCCAGTACTTC.

The genes are TRBV11-2 and TRBJ1-2; tentatively, D is TRBD1 (6 bases). The germline CDR1 and CDR2 sequences are SGHAT and FQNNGV. Trimming left V 5 bases short and J 0 bases short, with 10 bases between. This CDR3 is 14 amino acids long. CDR3 sequence reads: CASSPDRTNYGYTF. DNA of the CDR3: TGTGCCAGCAGCCCAGACAGGACTAACTATGGCTACACCTTC.

This chain links TRBV28 with TRBJ2-5, with 10 bases lining up with TRBD2. Germline V gene data show CDR1 as MDHEN and CDR2 as SYDVKM. This CDR3 spans 16 amino acids. Trimming took 4 bases from V and 2 from J; bases not matched to a gene: 7. DNA of the CDR3: TGTGCCAGCAGTTCCCGGGGGACTAGCGTTCAAGAGACCCAGTACTTC. Protein sequence: CASSSRGTSVQETQYF.

The chain is built from TRBV9 and TRBJ2-2; D remains ambiguous. This CDR3 spans 15 amino acids. Germline CDR1 reads SGDLS; CDR2 reads YYNGEE. Trimming took off 4 bases at V and 0 bases at J, with 10 bases between the two ends. The chain's CDR3 is CASSRTAANTGELFF. The CDR3 DNA reads as TGTGCCAGCAGCCGGACGGCGGCGAACACCGGGGAGCTGTTTTTT.

In this sample, this clone turned up once. The chain combines TRBV7-8 with TRBJ2-3; D might be TRBD1 or TRBD2, each matching 5 bases. The CDR3 runs to 15 residues. The V and J ends lost 6 bases and 0 bases respectively, with 13 bases between them. The germline CDR1 and CDR2 sequences are SGHVS and FQNEAQ. CDR3 in DNA: TGTGCCAGCAGACCTTGGGACCCAAGCACAGATACGCAGTATTTT. Protein: CASRPWDPSTDTQYF.

This clone has only a few counts. This rearrangement joins TRBV5-1 to TRBJ2-3; D is possibly TRBD1 or TRBD2 (5 bases each). The V end lost 3 bases, the J end lost 0 bases, and 11 bases lay between the germline ends. This CDR3 has 15 residues. Germline V lookup: CDR1 SGHRS, CDR2 YFSETQ. The CDR3 coding sequence is TGCGCCAGCAGCTGGGGGATCGGGAGCACAGATACGCAGTATTTT. Protein product: CASSWGIGSTDTQYF.

This chain connects TRBV29-1 to TRBJ1-2, with 10 bases aligning to TRBD1. Germline CDR1 is SQVTM and CDR2 is ANQGSEA. Trimming took 0 bases from V and 4 from J; bases not matched to a gene: 5. This CDR3 comprises 15 residues. The CDR3 DNA reads as TGCAGCGTTGAAGATCTGGGACAGGGGCTCTATGGCTACACCTTC. This sequence encodes CSVEDLGQGLYGYTF.

CDR3 sequence reads: CASSPGLADVYNEQFF. CDR3 sequence (DNA): TGCGCCAGCAGCCCCGGACTAGCGGACGTCTACAATGAGCAGTTCTTC. The gene calls are TRBV5-1 and TRBJ2-1; 10 bases agree with TRBD2. The trim removed 4 bases at V and 3 bases at J, leaving 7 bases unmatched. The CDR3 is made up of 16 amino acids. Germline assignment: CDR1 SGHRS and CDR2 YFSETQ.

The gene calls are TRBV11-2 and TRBJ2-1; D gene uncertain. CDR1 and CDR2 (germline): SGHAT, FQNNGV. The CDR3 extends over 14 amino acids. Between the trimmed V and J ends, which lost 4 bases and 9 bases, there was a span of 16 bases. In DNA form, the CDR3 reads TGTGCCAGCAGCTGGGGAATACAATCGGGTGAGCAGTTCTTC. Protein: CASSWGIQSGEQFF.

DNA for the CDR3: TGTGCCAGCAGCTTAAGTACCGGGACTTACACCGGGGAGCTGTTTTTT. This codes for CASSLSTGTYTGELFF. This rearrangement joins TRBV11-3 to TRBJ2-2; D is perhaps TRBD2 (6 bases). V lost 2 bases, J lost 3 bases, and 13 bases lay in between. The V gene's germline CDR1 is SGHNT and CDR2 YENEEA. The CDR3 is 16 residues long.

The V call is TRBV19, the J call TRBJ2-5; no firm D call. CDR3 length equals 12 residues. CDR1 LNHDA and CDR2 SQIVND come from the germline V gene (reference sequence). Trimming shortened V by 0 bases and J by 6 bases, and 5 bases separated the two germline ends. The CDR3 here is CASSIDGKTQYF. The CDR3 DNA is TGTGCCAGTAGTATAGATGGGAAGACCCAGTACTTC.

The J gene is TRBJ1-2, the V gene TRBV7-9; D not resolved. Germline V gives CDR1 SEHNR, CDR2 FQNEAQ (reference sequence). Trimming removed 7 bases from V and 5 bases from J, with 14 bases in between. The length of the CDR3 is 13 residues. The CDR3 DNA sequence: TGTGCCAGCACACCGAGGCCGGATTATGGCTACACCTTC. It codes for CASTPRPDYGYTF.

V usage is TRBV28 and J usage is TRBJ2-7; TRBD1 is a possible D gene (5 bases). This CDR3 has 15 amino acids. Germline values: CDR1 MDHEN, CDR2 SYDVKM. V was clipped by 5 bases and J by 2 bases, with 16 bases between them. CDR3 region: CASSPALRVTYEQYF. DNA for the CDR3: TGTGCCAGCAGTCCAGCCCTCAGGGTTACCTACGAGCAGTACTTC.

The chain uses TRBV7-9 and TRBJ1-5; the match to TRBD1 covers 11 bases. CDR1 SEHNR and CDR2 FQNEAQ come from the germline V gene (reference sequence). Trimming removed 6 bases from V and 5 bases from J; junction bases left unmatched: 9. The CDR3 is 16 amino acids. The DNA of the CDR3 is TGTGCCAGCAGTCCGGGGACAGGGGGGTTGCATCAGCCCCAGCATTTT. Translated: CASSPGTGGLHQPQHF. Full variable domain (remainder filled in from reference TRBV7-9 and TRBJ1-5): DTGVSQNPRHKITKRGQNVTFRCDPISEHNRLYWYRQTLGQGPEFLTYFQNEAQLEKSRLLSDRFSAERPKGSFSTLEIQRTEQGDSAMYLCASSPGTGGLHQPQHFGDGTRLSIL.

The chain couples TRBV7-3 to TRBJ2-7; D is undetermined. Germline loops: CDR1 SGHTA, CDR2 FQGTGA. Trimming shortened V by 5 bases and J by 7 bases, and 6 bases separated the two germline ends. The CDR3 contains 10 residues. The chain's CDR3 is CASSLSEQYF. The CDR3 coding sequence is TGTGCCAGCAGCCTTTCGGAGCAGTACTTC.